This T cell receptor (beta chain) emerged from a study of blood T cell repertoires in COVID-19. CDR3 length equals 15 residues. The germline V gene encodes CDR1 SGHDT and CDR2 YYEEEE. V was pared by 1 base and J by 2 bases, with 6 bases of the junction left unmatched. Profiling relied on immunoSEQ multiplex PCR, and the TCRdb table lists in-frame clones only, not all of them. Among under 300,000 clones listed, 86% were seen once. The sequence was obtained from a man older than 75 with acute or convalescent COVID-19. The sequencing sample was made of peripheral blood. J is TRBJ2-7 and V is TRBV5-6, with 7 positions matching TRBD1. CDR3 amino acids: CASSLRSTGTYEQYF. The CDR3, as DNA: TGTGCCAGCAGCTTGCGCTCGACAGGGACCTACGAGCAGTACTTC.